The T cell receptor (beta chain) described here comes from a study of T cell responses to AZD1222 COVID-19 vaccine. General study points: Targeting of unmutated variant regions was reportedly seen in nearly half of spike-specific TCRs. Distributed over spike, vaccine-associated CD4 TCRs predominated at 160-218 and 743-854.

Recipients boosted at about 4 weeks or about 12 weeks are pooled. Clones were read by immunoSEQ multiplex PCR, and TCRdb kept only the in-frame ones, dropping some. Of about 110,000 clones listed, approximately 90% are singletons. Comment on this clone: The antigen remains undetermined.

The V gene lost 4 bases and the J gene lost 3 bases, with 16 bases spanning the gap. The CDR3 extends over 15 amino acids. Germline lookup yields CDR1 LGHDT and CDR2 YNNKEL (reference sequence). This sequence was found in an adult who received the AZD1222 COVID-19 vaccine. This chain joins TRBV3-1 (or the pseudogene TRBV3-2) and TRBJ2-7, with D perhaps TRBD1 or TRBD2 (5 bases each). The source material was peripheral blood, sampled 28 days after the second AZD1222 dose. The CDR3 sequence: CASSRGLDRNYEQYF. As DNA, the CDR3 is TGTGCCAGCAGCCGGGGGTTAGACAGAAACTACGAGCAGTACTTC.